The TCR beta chain described here comes from a study of cytomegalovirus exposure and HLA in healthy donors. Researchers ran the PCR with 60 Vbeta and 13 Jbeta primers. Sequencing was performed with immunoSEQ multiplex PCR; in TCRdb, only in-frame clones are kept and a portion is missing. Of about 64,000 clones in the sample, under 80% are singletons; the top ten hold 12% to 15%. The sample consisted of PBMCs. The sequence was obtained from a male donor in good health and CMV-seropositive.

CDR3 residues: CASSLGFGGPHYEQYF. The CDR3 region has the DNA TGTGCCAGCAGTTTAGGATTCGGGGGGCCCCACTACGAGCAGTACTTC. The chain carries TRBV27 and TRBJ2-7, with D maybe TRBD2 (7 bases). Germline V gene data show CDR1 as MNHEY and CDR2 as SMNVEV (reference sequence). This CDR3 spans 16 amino acids. Trimming took off 2 bases at V and 3 bases at J, with 17 bases between the two ends.